This T cell receptor beta chain was sequenced during a study of CD8+ T cells in alopecia areata. CDR3 size: 16 residues. The germline V gene encodes CDR1 MNHEY and CDR2 SMNVEV (reference sequence). V lost 4 bases to trimming and J lost 2 bases, with 15 bases between them. Indicated treatment: oral pan-JAK inhibitor, 5-10 mg twice daily. Regarding the study as a whole: It was observed that many expanded lesional clones persisted in scalp and blood during tofacitinib.

Sequencing relied on a cDNA template that was reverse transcribed from extracted RNA. Sequenced by immunoSEQ multiplex PCR; TCRdb stores in-frame clones only, minus some. This sample yields hundreds of thousands of clones, of which approximately 72% are seen a single time; 1.2% belongs to the top ten. This clone was seen a few times. Its antigen is unknown. The chain carries TRBV27 and TRBJ1-5; tentatively, D is TRBD1 (5 bases). The input for sequencing was CD4+ T cells sorted from blood, taken around week 44, from a patient treated with tofacitinib. The TCR sequence derives from a human donor with alopecia areata. The CDR3, as DNA: TGTGCCAGCAGTTCCCTAAAGTCGGGGGGCAATCAGCCCCAGCATTTT. It is translated as CASSSLKSGGNQPQHF.